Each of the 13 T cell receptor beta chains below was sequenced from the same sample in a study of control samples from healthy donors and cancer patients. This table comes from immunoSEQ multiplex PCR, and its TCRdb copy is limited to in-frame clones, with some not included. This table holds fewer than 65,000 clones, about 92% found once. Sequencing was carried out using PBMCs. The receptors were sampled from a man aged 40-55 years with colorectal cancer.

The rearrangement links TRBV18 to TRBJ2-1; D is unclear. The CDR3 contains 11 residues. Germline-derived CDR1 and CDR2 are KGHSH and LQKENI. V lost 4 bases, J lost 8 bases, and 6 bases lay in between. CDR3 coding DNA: TGTGCCAGCTCACTAGAGTATGAGCAGTTCTTC. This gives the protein CASSLEYEQFF.

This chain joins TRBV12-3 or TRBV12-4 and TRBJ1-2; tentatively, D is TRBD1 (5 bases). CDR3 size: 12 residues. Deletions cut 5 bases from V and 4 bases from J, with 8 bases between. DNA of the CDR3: TGTGCCAGCAGTCTGACAGTCTATGGCTACACCTTC. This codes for CASSLTVYGYTF.

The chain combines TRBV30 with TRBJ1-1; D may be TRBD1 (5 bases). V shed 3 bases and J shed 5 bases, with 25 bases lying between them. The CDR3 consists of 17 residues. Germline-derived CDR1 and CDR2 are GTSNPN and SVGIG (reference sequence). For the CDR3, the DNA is TGTGCCTGGAGCCCCAGGACTTCTCTAGGGGTGGGGACTGAAGCTTTCTTT. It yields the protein CAWSPRTSLGVGTEAFF.

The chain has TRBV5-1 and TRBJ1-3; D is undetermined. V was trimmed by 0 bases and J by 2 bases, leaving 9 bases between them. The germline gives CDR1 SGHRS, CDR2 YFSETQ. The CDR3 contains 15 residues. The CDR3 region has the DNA TGCGCCAGCAGCTTGGTTGGGGAACCTGGAAACACCATATATTTT. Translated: CASSLVGEPGNTIYF. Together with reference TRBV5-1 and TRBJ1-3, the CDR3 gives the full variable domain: KAGVTQTPRYLIKTRGQQVTLSCSPISGHRSVSWYQQTPGQGLQFLFEYFSETQRNKGNFPGRFSGRQFSNSRSEMNVSTLELGDSALYLCASSLVGEPGNTIYFGEGSWLTVV.

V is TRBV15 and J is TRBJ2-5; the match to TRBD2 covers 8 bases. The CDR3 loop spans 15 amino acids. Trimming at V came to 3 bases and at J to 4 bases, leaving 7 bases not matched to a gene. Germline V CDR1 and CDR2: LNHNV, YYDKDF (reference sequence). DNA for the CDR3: TGTGCCACCAGCAGTTCGCCGGGACTAGGAGAGACCCAGTACTTC. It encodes CATSSSPGLGETQYF.

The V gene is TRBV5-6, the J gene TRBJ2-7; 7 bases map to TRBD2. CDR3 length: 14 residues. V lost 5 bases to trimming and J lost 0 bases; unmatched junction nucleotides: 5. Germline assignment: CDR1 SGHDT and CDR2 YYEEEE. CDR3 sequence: CASRWAGDSYEQYF. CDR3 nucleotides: TGTGCCAGCAGATGGGCGGGAGACTCCTACGAGCAGTACTTC.

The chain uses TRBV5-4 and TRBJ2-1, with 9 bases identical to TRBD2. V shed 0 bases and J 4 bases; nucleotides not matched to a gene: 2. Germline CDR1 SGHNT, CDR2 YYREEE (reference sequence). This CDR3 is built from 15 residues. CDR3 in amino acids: CASSLGLAAYNEQFF. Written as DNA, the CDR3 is TGTGCCAGCAGCTTGGGACTAGCGGCTTACAATGAGCAGTTCTTC. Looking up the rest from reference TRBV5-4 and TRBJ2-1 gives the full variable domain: ETGVTQSPTHLIKTRGQQVTLRCSSQSGHNTVSWYQQALGQGPQFIFQYYREEENGRGNFPPRFSGLQFPNYSSELNVNALELDDSALYLCASSLGLAAYNEQFFGPGTRLTVL.

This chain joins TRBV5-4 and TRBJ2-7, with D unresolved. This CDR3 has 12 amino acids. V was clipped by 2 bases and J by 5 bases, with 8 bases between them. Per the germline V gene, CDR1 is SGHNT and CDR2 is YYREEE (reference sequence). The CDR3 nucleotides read TGTGCCAGCAGCTTAGGAAAGAACGAGCAGTACTTC. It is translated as CASSLGKNEQYF.

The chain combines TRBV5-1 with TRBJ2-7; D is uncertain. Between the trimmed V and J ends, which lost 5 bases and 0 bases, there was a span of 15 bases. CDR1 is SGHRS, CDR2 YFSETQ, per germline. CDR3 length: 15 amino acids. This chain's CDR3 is CASRPTSLFSYEQYF. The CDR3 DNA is TGCGCCAGCAGACCGACCTCACTCTTCTCCTACGAGCAGTACTTC.

This CDR3 reads CAITGGNSYNEQFF. The DNA of the CDR3 is TGTGCCATCACCGGCGGGAACTCCTACAATGAGCAGTTCTTC. This chain links TRBV10-3 with TRBJ2-1; a weak D match, TRBD2 (6 bases). V lost 7 bases, J lost 0 bases, and 10 bases lay in between. This CDR3 comprises 14 residues. Per the germline V gene, CDR1 is ENHRY and CDR2 is SYGVKD.

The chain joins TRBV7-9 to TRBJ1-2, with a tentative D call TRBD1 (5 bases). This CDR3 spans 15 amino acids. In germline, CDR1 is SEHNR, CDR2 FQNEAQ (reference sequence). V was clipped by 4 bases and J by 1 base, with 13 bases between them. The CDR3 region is CASSSTRGGNYGYTF. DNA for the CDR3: TGTGCCAGCAGCTCTACACGGGGCGGTAACTATGGCTACACCTTC.

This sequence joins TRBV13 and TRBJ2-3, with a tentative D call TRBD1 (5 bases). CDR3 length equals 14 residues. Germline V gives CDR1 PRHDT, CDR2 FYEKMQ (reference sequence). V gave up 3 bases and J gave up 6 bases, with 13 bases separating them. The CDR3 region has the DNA TGTGCCAGCAGCTTTGGCAGGGTCCGGGATACGCAGTATTTT. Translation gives CASSFGRVRDTQYF.

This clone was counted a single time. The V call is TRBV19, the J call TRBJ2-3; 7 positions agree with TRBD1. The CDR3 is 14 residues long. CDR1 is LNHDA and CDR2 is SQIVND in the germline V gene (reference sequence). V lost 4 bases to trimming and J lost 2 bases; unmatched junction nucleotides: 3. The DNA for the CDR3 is TGTGCCAGTAGTAGGACAGGAACCACAGATACGCAGTATTTT. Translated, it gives CASSRTGTTDTQYF.